The clone carrying this T cell receptor beta chain was picked up many times. Antigen specificity is unknown. This sample was taken from a study of neurological immune-mediated disorders. Whole-study findings and limits: The greatest degree of TCR clonal expansion was observed in HTLV-1-associated myelopathy, with the lowest in multiple sclerosis, below that of healthy controls.

V lost 0 bases and J lost 8, with 10 bases in between. This CDR3 has 14 residues. Per germline, CDR1 LGHNA and CDR2 YSLEER. The cDNA was generated by 5'RACE with 10-nucleotide random UMIs. TCRdb reprocessed the 5' RACE reads with MiXCR, giving one entry per CDR3 protein. The sample includes over 60,000 distinct CDR3 sequences, 4.8% seen only once; the top ten take roughly 2.2%. The clonotype comes from a woman in her 70s with multiple sclerosis. The sample was PBMCs. The chain employs TRBV4-3 and TRBJ2-2; D is ambiguous. The CDR3 reads CASSQELSLGELFF. The CDR3 DNA reads TGCGCCAGCAGCCAAGAATTATCGCTAGGGGAGCTGTTTTTT.